This T cell receptor beta chain was captured in a study of CD8+CD57+ T cells in acquired aplastic anemia. Study-wide context: Quantities of DNA derived from sorted CD4+ and CD8+ cells averaged around 3 ug.

Findings and caveats of the study: Levels of CD8+ Simpson's diversity were not significantly distinct in patients versus controls. There were around 28 CD8+ CDR3 sequences that occurred in both patients and controls.

Genomic DNA templated the TCR beta VDJ and CDR3 profiling. TCRdb reprocessed the reads with MiXCR, giving one entry per CDR3 protein. The table includes around 140,000 distinct CDR3 sequences, approximately 41% detected once. Of note for this clonotype: The antigen remains unidentified.

Germline CDR1 is DFQATT and CDR2 is SNEGSKA (reference sequence). The germline V and J ends were trimmed by 3 bases and 7 bases, with 10 bases remaining between them. The CDR3 has 11 residues. V usage is TRBV20-1 and J usage is TRBJ2-7; maybe TRBD2 (5 bases). The source of this sequence is a human donor in good health, serving as a control. The sequencing sample was made of sorted CD4+, CD8+, or CD8+CD57+ T cells (not recorded which) from PBMCs. The DNA for the CDR3 is TGCAGTGCTAGGCTGACGGGGGAGCAGTACTTC. Translating it yields CSARLTGEQYF.